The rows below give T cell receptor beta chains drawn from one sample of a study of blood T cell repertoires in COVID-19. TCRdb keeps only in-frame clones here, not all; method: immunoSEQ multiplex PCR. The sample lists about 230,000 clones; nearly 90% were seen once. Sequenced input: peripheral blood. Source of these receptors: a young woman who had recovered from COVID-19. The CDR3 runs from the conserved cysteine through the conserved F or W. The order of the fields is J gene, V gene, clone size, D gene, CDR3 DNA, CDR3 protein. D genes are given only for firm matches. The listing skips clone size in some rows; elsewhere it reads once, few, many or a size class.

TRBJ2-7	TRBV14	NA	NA	TGTGCCAGCAGCCAGGAGGACGATTCCTACGAGCAGTACTTC	CASSQEDDSYEQYF
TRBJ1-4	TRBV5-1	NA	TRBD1	TGCGCCAGCAGCTCTCCGGGACAGTTTAATGAAAAACTGTTTTTT	CASSSPGQFNEKLFF
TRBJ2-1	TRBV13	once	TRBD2	TGTGCCAGCAGCACCGGACTAGGGAATGAGCAGTTCTTC	CASSTGLGNEQFF
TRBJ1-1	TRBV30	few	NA	TGTGCCTGGAGTGTCTCCCGCGGGGGCGCTTTCTTT	CAWSVSRGGAFF
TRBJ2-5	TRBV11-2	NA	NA	TGTGCCAGCAGCTTTAACGGGGCGGGGCGACAAGAGACCCAGTACTTC	CASSFNGAGRQETQYF
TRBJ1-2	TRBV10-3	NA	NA	TGTGCCATCAGTGGGCAGGTGGATGTTTATGGCTACACCTTC	CAISGQVDVYGYTF
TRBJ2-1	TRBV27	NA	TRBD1	TGTGCCAGCAGTTTACAAGGGACAGCCTTCTACAATGAGCAGTTCTTC	CASSLQGTAFYNEQFF
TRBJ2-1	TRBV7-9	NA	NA	TGTGCCAGCAGCTTAGAGGGTCTCCGCGGGATCTTC	CASSLEGLRGIF
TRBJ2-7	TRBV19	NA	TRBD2	TGTGCCAGTAGTATCGCTGGGGAGGGGCTCTACGAGCAGTACTTC	CASSIAGEGLYEQYF
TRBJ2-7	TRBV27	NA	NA	TGTGCCAGCAGTTTATTCTATAACCCTTCCGAGCAGTACTTC	CASSLFYNPSEQYF
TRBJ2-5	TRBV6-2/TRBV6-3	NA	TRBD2	TGTGCCAGCAGCCAACTAGCGGGAGTTGAGACCCAGTACTTC	CASSQLAGVETQYF
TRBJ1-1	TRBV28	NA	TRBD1	TGTGCCAGCAGTTTATCTCGGACAGGGGTTTACACTGAAGCTTTCTTT	CASSLSRTGVYTEAFF
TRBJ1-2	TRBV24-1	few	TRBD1	TGTGCCACCAGTGATAGCAACAGGGGCTATGGCTACACCTTC	CATSDSNRGYGYTF
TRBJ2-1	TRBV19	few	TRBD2	TGTGCCAGTAGTCCGCCGTGGGGAGGCGGGAGTTCCTACAATGAGCAGTTCTTC	CASSPPWGGGSSYNEQFF
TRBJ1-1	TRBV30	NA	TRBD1	TGTGCCTGGAGTGTAGGGGCAGGGGGCGAAGCTTTCTTT	CAWSVGAGGEAFF
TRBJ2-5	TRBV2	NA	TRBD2	TGTGCCAGCACTCGCGGGTTCCAAGCGACTAGCGGGAGCCGCAGGCAGTACTTC	CASTRGFQATSGSRRQYF
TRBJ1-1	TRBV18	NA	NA	TGTGCCAGCTCACCAGGGACGGGGGACACTGAAGCTTTCTTT	CASSPGTGDTEAFF
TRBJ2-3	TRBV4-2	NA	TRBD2	TGTGCCAGCAGCAAAGAAAGACTAGCGGGAGGTTCGTACGGGGAGGGAGATACGCAGTATTTT	CASSKERLAGGSYGEGDTQYF
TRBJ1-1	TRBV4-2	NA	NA	TGTGCCAGCAGCCAATCAGGCCCTGAAGCTTTCTTT	CASSQSGPEAFF
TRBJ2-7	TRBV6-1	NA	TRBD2	TGTGCCAGCAGTGTACCTCTAGCGGGAGGGCTCGACGAGCAGTACTTC	CASSVPLAGGLDEQYF
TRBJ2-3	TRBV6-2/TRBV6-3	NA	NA	TGTGCCAGCAGCCGACTAGGGGATCGCACAGATACGCAGTATTTT	CASSRLGDRTDTQYF
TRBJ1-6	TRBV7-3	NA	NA	TGTGCCAGCAGCTTAACCCTGAGGGATTCACCCCTCCACTTT	CASSLTLRDSPLHF
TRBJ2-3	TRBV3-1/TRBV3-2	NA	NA	TGTGCCAGCAGCCACCCCCGGGATGGGCTAGCACTAGATACGCAGTATTTT	CASSHPRDGLALDTQYF
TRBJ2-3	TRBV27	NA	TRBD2	TGTGCCAGCAGTTTTCAAGGCGGGAGCACAAATACGCAGTATTTT	CASSFQGGSTNTQYF
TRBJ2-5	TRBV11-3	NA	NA	TGTGCCAGCAGCCCCGGGGTACAGCCTAACCAAGAGACCCAGTACTTC	CASSPGVQPNQETQYF
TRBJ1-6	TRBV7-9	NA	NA	TGTGCCAGCAGCTTAGGGGGAGGCTATAATTCACCCCTCCACTTT	CASSLGGGYNSPLHF
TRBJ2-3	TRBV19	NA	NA	TGTGCCAGTAGTATACACACGGCAGGTACGCAGTATTTT	CASSIHTAGTQYF
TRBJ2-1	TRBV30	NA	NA	TGTGCCTGGGATGGCGGATACAATGAGCAGTTCTTC	CAWDGGYNEQFF
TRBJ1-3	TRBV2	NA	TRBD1	TGTGCCAGCAGTGGGACAGGAAAGGCCGGAAACACCATATATTTT	CASSGTGKAGNTIYF
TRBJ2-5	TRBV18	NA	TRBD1	TGTGCCAGCTCACCTAGACTTCGGGACAGGGGAAAAGAGACCCAGTACTTC	CASSPRLRDRGKETQYF
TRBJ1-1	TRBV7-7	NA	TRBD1	TGTGCCAGCTCCTTTGTGCGGACAGGGTTTATTAATACTGAAGCTTTCTTT	CASSFVRTGFINTEAFF
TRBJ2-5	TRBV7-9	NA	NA	TGTGCCAGCAGCTTAGGGCAGAACCAAGAGACCCAGTACTTC	CASSLGQNQETQYF